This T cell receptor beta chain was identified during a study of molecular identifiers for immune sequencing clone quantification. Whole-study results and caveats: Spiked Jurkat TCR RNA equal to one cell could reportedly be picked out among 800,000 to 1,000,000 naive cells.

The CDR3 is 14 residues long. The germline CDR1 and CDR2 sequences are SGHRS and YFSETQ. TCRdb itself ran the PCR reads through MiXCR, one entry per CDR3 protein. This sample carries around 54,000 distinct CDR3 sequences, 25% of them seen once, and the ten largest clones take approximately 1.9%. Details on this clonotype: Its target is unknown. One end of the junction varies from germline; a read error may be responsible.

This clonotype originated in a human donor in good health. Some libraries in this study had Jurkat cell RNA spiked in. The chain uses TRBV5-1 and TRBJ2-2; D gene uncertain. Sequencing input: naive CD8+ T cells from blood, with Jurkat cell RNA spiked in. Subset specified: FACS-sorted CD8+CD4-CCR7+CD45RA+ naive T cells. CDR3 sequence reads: CPSQGWSNTGELFF. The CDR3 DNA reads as TGCCCCAGCCAAGGATGGTCAAACACCGGGGAGCTGTTTTTT.